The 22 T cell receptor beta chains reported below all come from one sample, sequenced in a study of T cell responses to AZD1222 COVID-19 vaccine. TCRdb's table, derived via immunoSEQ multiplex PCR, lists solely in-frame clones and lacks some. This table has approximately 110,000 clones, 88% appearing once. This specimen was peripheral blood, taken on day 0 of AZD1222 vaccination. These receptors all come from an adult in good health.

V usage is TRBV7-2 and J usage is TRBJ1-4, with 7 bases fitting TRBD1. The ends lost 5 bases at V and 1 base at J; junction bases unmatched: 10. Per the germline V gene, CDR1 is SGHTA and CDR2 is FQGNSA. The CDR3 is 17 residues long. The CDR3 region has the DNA TGTGCCAGCAGCCACCAAAGGGGGCAGGGAACTAATGAAAAACTGTTTTTT. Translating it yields CASSHQRGQGTNEKLFF.

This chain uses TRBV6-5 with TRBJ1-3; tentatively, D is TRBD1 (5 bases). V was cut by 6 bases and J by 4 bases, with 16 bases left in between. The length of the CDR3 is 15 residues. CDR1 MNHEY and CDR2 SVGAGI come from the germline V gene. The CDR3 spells CASSLTGTGGNTIYF. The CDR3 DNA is TGTGCCAGCAGCTTAACTGGGACTGGCGGAAACACCATATATTTT.

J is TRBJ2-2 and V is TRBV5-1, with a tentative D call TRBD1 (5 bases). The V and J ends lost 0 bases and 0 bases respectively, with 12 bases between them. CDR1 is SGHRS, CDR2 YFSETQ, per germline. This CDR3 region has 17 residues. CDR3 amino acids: CASSLAGQGSNTGELFF. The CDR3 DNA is TGCGCCAGCAGCTTGGCCGGGCAGGGATCGAACACCGGGGAGCTGTTTTTT.

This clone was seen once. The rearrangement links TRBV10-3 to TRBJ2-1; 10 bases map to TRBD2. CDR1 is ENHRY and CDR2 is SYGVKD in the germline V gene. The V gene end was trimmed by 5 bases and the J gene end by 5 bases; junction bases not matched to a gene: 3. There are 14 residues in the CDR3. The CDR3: CAISLAGVHNEQFF. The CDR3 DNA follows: TGTGCCATCAGTCTAGCGGGAGTGCACAATGAGCAGTTCTTC.

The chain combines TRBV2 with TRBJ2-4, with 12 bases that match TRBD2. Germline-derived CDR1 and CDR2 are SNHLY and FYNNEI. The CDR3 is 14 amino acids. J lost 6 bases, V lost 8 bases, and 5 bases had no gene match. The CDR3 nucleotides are TGTGCCAGCCGGCTAGCGGGGGGGCTAAACATTCAGTACTTC. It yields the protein CASRLAGGLNIQYF.

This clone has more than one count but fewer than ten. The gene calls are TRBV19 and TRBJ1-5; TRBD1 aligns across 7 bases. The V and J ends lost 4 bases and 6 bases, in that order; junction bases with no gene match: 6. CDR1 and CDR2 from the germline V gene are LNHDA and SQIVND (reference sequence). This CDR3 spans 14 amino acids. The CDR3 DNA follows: TGTGCCAGTAGTACGAAGACAGGGACTCAGCCCCAGCATTTT. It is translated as CASSTKTGTQPQHF.

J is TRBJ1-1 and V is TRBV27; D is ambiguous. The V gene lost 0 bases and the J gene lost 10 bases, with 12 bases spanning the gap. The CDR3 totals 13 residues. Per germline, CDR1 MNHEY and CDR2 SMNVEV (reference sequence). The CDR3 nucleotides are TGTGCCAGCAGTTTATCAGGCTTGGGATTAGCTTTCTTT. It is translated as CASSLSGLGLAFF.

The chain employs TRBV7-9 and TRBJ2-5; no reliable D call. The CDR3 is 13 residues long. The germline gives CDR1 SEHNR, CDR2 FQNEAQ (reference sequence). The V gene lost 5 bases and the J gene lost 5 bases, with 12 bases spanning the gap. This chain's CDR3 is CASSPPGFETQYF. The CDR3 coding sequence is TGTGCCAGCAGCCCTCCCGGTTTTGAGACCCAGTACTTC.

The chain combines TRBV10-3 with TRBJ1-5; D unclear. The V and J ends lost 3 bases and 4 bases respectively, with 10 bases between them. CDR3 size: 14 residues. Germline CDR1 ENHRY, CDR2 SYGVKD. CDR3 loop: CAISDGLVNQPQHF. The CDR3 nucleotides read TGTGCCATCAGTGATGGACTGGTTAATCAGCCCCAGCATTTT.

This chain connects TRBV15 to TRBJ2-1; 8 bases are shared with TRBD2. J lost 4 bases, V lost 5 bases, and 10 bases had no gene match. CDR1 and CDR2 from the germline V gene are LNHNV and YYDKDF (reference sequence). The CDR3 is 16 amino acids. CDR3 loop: CATSGYGTRGYNEQFF. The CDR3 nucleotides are TGTGCCACCAGCGGGTACGGGACTAGAGGGTACAATGAGCAGTTCTTC. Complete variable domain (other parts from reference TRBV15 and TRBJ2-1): DAMVIQNPRYQVTQFGKPVTLSCSQTLNHNVMYWYQQKSSQAPKLLFHYYDKDFNNEADTPDNFQSRRPNTSFCFLDIRSPGLGDTAMYLCATSGYGTRGYNEQFFGPGTRLTVL.

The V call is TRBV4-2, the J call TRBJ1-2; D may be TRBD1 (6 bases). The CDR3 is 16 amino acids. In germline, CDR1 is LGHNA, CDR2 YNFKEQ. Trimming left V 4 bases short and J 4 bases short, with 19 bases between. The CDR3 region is CASSPQPEQGSYGYTF. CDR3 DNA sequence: TGTGCCAGCAGCCCCCAGCCTGAACAGGGTTCCTATGGCTACACCTTC.

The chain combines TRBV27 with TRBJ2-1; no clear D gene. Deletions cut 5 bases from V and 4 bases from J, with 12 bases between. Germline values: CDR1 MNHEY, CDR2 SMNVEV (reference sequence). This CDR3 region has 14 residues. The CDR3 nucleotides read TGTGCCAGCAGTCCCCAGACCCCTTACAATGAGCAGTTCTTC. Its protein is CASSPQTPYNEQFF.

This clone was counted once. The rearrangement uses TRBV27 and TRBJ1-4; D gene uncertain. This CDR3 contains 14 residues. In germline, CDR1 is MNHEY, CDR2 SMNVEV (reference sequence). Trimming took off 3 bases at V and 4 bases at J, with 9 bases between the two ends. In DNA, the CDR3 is TGTGCCAGCAGTTTGGCAGGTTATAATGAAAAACTGTTTTTT. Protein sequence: CASSLAGYNEKLFF.

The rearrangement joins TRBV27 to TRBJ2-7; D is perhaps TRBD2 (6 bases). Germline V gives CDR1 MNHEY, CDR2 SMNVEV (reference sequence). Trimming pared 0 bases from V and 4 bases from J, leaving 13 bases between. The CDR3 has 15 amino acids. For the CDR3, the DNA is TGTGCCAGCAGTTTATCCCCCGGGGGAGAGTACGAGCAGTACTTC. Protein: CASSLSPGGEYEQYF.

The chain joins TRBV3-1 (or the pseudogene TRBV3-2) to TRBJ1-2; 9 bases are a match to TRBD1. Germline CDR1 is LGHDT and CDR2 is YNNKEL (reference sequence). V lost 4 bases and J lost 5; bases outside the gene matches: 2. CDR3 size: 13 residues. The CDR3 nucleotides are TGTGCCAGCAGCCTCGGACAGGGGTATGGCTACACCTTC. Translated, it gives CASSLGQGYGYTF.

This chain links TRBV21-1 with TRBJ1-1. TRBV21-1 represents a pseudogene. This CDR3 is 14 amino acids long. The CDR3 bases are TGTGCCAGCAGCTTTCGTCCCCTGAACACTGAAGCTTTCTTT. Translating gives CASSFRPLNTEAFF.

CDR3 nucleotide sequence: TGTGCCAGCAGTTCCGAGGGTTTCAGTGGCTACACCTTC. Encoded protein: CASSSEGFSGYTF. The chain joins TRBV6-6 to TRBJ1-2; D gene ambiguous. The CDR3 extends over 13 amino acids. Between the trimmed V and J ends, which lost 4 bases and 7 bases, there was a span of 13 bases. CDR1 is MNHNY and CDR2 is SVGAGI in the germline V gene (reference sequence).

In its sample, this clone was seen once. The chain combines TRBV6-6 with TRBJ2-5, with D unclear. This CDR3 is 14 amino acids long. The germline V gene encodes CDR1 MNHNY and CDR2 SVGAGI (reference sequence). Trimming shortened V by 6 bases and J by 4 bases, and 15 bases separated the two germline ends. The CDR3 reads CASRAPSLLETQYF. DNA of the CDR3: TGTGCCAGCAGGGCTCCCTCCTTGCTAGAGACCCAGTACTTC.

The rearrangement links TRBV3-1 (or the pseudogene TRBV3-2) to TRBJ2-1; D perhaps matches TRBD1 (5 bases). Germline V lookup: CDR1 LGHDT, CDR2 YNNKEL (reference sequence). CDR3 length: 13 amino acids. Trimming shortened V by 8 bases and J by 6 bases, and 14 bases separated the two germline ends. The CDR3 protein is CASGLVRGNEQFF. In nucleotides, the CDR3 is TGTGCCAGCGGTCTGGTTAGGGGCAATGAGCAGTTCTTC.

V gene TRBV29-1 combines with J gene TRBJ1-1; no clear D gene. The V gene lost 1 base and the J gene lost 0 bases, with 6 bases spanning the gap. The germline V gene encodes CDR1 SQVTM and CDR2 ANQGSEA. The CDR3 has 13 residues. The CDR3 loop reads CSVEAGVNTEAFF. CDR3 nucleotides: TGCAGCGTTGAAGCTGGGGTGAACACTGAAGCTTTCTTT.

The CDR3 region is CASSEYSRNYGYTF. The CDR3 DNA reads TGCGCCAGCAGTGAGTACAGTAGAAACTATGGCTACACCTTC. This chain uses TRBV10-2 with TRBJ1-2; D is uncertain. Between the trimmed V and J ends, which lost 1 base and 2 bases, there was a span of 8 bases. This CDR3 region has 14 residues. CDR1 and CDR2 from the germline V gene are WSHSY and SAAADI.

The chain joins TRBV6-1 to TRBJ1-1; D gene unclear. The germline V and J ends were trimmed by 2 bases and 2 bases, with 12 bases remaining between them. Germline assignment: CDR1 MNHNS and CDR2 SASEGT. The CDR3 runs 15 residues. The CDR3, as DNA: TGTGCCAGCAGTGAATGGGGAGGAATTAACACTGAAGCTTTCTTT. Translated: CASSEWGGINTEAFF.